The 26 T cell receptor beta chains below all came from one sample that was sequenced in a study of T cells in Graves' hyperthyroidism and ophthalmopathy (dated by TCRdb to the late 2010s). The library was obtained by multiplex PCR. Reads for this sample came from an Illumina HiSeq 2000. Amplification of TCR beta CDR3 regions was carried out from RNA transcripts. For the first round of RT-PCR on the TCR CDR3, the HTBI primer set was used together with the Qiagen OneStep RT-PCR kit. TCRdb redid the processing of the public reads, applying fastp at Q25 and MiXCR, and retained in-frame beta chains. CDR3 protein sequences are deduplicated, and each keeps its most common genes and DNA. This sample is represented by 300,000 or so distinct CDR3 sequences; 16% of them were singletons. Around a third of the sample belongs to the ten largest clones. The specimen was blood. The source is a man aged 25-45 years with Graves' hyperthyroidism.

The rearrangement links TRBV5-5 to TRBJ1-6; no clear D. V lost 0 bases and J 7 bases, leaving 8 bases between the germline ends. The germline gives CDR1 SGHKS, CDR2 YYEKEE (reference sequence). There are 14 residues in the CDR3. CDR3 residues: CASSLAQPNSPLHF. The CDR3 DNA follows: TGTGCCAGCAGCTTGGCCCAGCCGAATTCACCCCTCCACTTT. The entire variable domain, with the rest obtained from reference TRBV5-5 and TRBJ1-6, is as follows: DAGVTQSPTHLIKTRGQQVTLRCSPISGHKSVSWYQQVLGQGPQFIFQYYEKEERGRGNFPDRFSARQFPNYSSELNVNALLLGDSALYLCASSLAQPNSPLHFGNGTRLTVT.

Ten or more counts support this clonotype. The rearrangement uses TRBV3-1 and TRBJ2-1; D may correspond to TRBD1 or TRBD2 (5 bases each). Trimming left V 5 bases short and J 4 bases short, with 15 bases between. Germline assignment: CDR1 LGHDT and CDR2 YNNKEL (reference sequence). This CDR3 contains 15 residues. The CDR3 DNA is TGTGCCAGCAGCTCGGGACCTGGCGGTTACAATGAGCAGTTCTTC. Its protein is CASSSGPGGYNEQFF.

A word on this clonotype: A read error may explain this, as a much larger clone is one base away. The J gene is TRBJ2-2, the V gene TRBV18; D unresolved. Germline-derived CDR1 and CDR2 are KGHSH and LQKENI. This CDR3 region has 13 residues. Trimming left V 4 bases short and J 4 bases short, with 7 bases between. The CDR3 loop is CASSLTFTGELFF. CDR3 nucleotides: TGTGCCAGCTCACTAACCTTCACCGGGGAGCTGTTTTTT.

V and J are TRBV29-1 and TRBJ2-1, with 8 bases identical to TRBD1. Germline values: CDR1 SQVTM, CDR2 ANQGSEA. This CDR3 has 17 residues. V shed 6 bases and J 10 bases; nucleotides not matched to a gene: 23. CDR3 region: CSVTPGGRVGSYVEQFF. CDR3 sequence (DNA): TGCAGCGTCACACCAGGGGGCAGAGTCGGCTCGTATGTCGAGCAGTTCTTC.

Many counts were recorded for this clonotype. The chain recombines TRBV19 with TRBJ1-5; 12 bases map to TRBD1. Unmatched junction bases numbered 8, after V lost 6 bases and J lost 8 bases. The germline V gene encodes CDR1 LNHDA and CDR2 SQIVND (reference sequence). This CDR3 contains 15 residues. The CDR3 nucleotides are TGTGCCAGTAGGACCGGGACAGGGGGCGCGAAGCCCCAGCATTTT. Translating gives CASRTGTGGAKPQHF.

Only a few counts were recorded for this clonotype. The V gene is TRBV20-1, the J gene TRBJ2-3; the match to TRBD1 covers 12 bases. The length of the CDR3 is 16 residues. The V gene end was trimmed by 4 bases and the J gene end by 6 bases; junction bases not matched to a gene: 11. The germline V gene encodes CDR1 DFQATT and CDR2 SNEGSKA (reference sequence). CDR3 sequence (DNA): TGCAGTGCTACAACCCGGGACAGGGGGCGCATGGATACGCAGTATTTT. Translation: CSATTRDRGRMDTQYF.

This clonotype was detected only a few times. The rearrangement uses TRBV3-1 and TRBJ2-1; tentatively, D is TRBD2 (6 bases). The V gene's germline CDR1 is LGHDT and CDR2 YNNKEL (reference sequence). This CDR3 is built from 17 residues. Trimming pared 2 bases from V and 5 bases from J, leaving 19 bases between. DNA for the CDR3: TGTGCCAGCAGCCAAACGGATTGGGACTGGAGAGACAATGAGCAGTTCTTC. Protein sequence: CASSQTDWDWRDNEQFF.

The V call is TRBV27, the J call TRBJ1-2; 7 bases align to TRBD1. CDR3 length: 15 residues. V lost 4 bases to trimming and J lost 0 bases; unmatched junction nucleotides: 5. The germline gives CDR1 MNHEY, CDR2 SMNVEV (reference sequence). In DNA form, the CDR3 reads TGTGCCAGCAGTTCCGGGACAGCCGCTAACTATGGCTACACCTTC. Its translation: CASSSGTAANYGYTF.

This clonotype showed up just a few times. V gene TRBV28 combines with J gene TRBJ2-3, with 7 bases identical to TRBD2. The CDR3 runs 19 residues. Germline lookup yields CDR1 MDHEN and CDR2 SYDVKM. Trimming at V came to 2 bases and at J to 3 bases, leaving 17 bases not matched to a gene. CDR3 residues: CASSLPFPAGVFRTDTQYF. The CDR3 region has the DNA TGTGCCAGCAGTTTACCCTTTCCCGCGGGAGTCTTTAGGACAGATACGCAGTATTTT.

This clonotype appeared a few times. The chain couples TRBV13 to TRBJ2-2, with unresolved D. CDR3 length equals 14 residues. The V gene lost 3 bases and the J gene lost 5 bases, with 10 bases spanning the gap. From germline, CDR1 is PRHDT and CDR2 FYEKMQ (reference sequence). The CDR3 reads CASSFGPQTGELFF. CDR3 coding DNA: TGTGCCAGCAGCTTTGGACCGCAAACCGGGGAGCTGTTTTTT.

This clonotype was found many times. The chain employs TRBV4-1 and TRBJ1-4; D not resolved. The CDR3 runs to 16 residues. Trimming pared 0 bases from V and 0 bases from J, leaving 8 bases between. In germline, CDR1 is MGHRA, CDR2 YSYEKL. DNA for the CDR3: TGCGCCAGCAGCCAAGACCGGGATCCAACTAATGAAAAACTGTTTTTT. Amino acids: CASSQDRDPTNEKLFF.

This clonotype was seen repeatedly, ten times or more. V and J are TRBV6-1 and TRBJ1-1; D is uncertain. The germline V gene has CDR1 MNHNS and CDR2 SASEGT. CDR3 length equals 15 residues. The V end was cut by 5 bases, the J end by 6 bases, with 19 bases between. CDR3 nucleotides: TGTGCCAGCAGTTCCGGCGGCTCCCGGACCCCTGAAGCTTTCTTT. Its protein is CASSSGGSRTPEAFF.

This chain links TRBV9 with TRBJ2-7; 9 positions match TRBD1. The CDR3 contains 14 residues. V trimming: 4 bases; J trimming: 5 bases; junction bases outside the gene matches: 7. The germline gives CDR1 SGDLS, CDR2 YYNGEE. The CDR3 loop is CASSPRGQGDEQYF. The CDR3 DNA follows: TGTGCCAGCAGCCCAAGGGGACAGGGCGACGAGCAGTACTTC. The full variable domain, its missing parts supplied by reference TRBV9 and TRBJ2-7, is DSGVTQTPKHLITATGQRVTLRCSPRSGDLSVYWYQQSLDQGLQFLIQYYNGEERAKGNILERFSAQQFPDLHSELNLSSLELGDSALYFCASSPRGQGDEQYFGPGTRLTVT.

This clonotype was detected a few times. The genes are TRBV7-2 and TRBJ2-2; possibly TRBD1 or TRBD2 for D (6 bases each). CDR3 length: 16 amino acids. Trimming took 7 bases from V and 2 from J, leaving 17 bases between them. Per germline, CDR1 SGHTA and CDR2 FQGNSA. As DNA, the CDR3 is TGTGCCAGCACCCCCCGGGGGCTGGGCAACACCGGGGAGCTGTTTTTT. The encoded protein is CASTPRGLGNTGELFF.

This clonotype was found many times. The CDR3 loop reads CSASRVADQETQYF. CDR3 coding DNA: TGCAGTGCTAGCCGGGTAGCGGATCAAGAGACCCAGTACTTC. The rearrangement uses TRBV20-1 and TRBJ2-5, with D possibly being TRBD2 (6 bases). V gave up 3 bases and J gave up 2 bases, with 13 bases separating them. Germline CDR1 and CDR2: DFQATT and SNEGSKA (reference sequence). This CDR3 has 14 residues.

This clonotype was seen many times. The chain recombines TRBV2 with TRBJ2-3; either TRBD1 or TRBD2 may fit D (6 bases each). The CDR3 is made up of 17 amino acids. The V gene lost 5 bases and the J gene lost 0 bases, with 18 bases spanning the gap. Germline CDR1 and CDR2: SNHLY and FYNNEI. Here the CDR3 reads CASSRHRGQRSTDTQYF. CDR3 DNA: TGTGCCAGCAGTCGACATCGGGGGCAAAGGAGCACAGATACGCAGTATTTT. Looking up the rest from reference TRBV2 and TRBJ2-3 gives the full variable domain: EPEVTQTPSHQVTQMGQEVILRCVPISNHLYFYWYRQILGQKVEFLVSFYNNEISEKSEIFDDQFSVERPDGSNFTLKIRSTKLEDSAMYFCASSRHRGQRSTDTQYFGPGTRLTVL.

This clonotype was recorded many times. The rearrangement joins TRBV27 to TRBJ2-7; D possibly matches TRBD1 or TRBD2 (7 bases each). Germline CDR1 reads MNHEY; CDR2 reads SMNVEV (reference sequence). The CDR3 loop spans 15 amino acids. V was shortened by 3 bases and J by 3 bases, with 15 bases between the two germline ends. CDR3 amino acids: CASSLGGTASYEQYF. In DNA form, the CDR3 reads TGTGCCAGCAGTTTGGGAGGGACAGCTAGCTACGAGCAGTACTTC.

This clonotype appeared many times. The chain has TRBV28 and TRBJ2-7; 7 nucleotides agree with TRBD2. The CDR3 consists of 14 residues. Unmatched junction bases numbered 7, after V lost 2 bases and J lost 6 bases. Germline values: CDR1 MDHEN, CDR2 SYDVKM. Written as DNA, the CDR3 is TGTGCCAGCAGTTTAGTGGGAGGGATCGGCGAGCAGTACTTC. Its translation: CASSLVGGIGEQYF.

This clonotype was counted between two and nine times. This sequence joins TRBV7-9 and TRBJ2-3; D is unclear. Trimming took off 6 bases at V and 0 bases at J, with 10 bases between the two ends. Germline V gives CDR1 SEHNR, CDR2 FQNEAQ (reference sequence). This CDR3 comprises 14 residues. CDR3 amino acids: CASSWSRSTDTQYF. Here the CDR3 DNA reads TGTGCCAGCAGTTGGAGCCGGAGCACAGATACGCAGTATTTT.

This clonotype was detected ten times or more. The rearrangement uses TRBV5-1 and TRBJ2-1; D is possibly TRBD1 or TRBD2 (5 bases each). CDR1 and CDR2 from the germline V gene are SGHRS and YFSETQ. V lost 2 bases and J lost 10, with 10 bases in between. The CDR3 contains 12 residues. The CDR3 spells CASSFGGEEQFF. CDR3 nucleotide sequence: TGCGCCAGCAGCTTTGGGGGAGAGGAGCAGTTCTTC.

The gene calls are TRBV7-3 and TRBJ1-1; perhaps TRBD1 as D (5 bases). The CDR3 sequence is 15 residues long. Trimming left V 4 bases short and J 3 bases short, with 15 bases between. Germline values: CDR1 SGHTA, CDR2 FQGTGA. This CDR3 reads CASSWGPLRDTEAFF. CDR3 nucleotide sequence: TGTGCCAGCAGCTGGGGACCGCTTAGGGACACTGAAGCTTTCTTT.

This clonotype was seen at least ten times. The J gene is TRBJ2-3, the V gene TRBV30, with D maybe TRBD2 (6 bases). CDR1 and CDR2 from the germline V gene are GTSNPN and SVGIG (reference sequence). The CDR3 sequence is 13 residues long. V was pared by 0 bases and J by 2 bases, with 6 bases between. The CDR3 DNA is TGTGCCTGGAGTGTACTAGCCACAGATACGCAGTATTTT. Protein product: CAWSVLATDTQYF.

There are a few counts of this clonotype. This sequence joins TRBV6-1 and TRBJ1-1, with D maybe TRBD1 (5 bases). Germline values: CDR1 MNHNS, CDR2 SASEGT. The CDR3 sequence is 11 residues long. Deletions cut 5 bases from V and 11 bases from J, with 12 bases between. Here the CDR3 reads CASSTREGAFF. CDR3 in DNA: TGTGCCAGCAGTACCCGGGAGGGGGCTTTCTTT.

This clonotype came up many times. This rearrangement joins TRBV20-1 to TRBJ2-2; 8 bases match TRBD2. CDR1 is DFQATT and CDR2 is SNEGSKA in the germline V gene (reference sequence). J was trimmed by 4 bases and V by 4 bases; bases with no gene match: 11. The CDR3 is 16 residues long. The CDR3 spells CSAKGRAGDGTGELFF. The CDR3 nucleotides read TGCAGTGCTAAAGGGCGAGCGGGAGATGGCACCGGGGAGCTGTTTTTT.

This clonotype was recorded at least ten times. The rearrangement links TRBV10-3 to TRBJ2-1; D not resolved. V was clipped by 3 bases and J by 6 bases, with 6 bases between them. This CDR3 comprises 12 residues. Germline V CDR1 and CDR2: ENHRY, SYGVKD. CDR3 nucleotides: TGTGCCATCAGTGAACTCCGCAATGAGCAGTTCTTC. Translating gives CAISELRNEQFF.

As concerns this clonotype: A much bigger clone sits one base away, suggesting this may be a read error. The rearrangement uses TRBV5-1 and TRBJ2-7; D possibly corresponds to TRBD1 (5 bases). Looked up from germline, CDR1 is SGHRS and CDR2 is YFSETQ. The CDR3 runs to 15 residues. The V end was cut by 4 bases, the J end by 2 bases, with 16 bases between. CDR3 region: CASSIDKGPAYEQYF. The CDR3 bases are TGCGCCAGCAGCATAGACAAGGGGCCCGCCTACGAGCAGTACTTC.